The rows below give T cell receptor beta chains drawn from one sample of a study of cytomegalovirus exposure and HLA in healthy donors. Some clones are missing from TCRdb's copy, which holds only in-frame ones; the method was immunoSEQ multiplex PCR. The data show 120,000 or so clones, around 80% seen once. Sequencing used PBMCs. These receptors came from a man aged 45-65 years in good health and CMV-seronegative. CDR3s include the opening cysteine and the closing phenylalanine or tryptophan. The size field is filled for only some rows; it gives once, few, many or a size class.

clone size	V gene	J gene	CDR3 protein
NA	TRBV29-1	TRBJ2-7	CSVERRGGAPYEQYF
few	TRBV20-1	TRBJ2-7	CSARPADKQYF
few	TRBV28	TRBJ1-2	CANRGGPGGGYTF
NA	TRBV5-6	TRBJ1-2	CASSLTAGSGGYTF
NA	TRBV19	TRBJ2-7	CASSRRGGSYEQYF
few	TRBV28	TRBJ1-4	CASTPAGQLEKLFF
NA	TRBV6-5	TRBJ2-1	CASSYSSYNEQFF
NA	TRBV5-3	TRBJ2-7	CARSEQTSEAYEQYF
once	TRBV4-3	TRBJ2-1	CASSQGGFLEQFF
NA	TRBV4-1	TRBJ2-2	CASSRLAGGGSTGELFF
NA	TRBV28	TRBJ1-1	CASSTGSDTEAFF
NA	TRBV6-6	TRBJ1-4	CASSWLGTANEKLFF
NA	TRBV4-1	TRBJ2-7	CASSQDAVGGFNEQYF
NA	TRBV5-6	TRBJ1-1	CASSLMRQEAFF
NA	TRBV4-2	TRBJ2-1	CASSQDRGLDNEQFF
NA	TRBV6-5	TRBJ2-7	CATSRGHTYEQYF
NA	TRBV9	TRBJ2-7	CASSGGVAGSSYEQYF
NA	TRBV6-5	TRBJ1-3	CASTPTGQVGNTIYF
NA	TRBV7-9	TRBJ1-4	CASSFFALRTDATNEKLFF
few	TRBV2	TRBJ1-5	CASSTVGQPQHF